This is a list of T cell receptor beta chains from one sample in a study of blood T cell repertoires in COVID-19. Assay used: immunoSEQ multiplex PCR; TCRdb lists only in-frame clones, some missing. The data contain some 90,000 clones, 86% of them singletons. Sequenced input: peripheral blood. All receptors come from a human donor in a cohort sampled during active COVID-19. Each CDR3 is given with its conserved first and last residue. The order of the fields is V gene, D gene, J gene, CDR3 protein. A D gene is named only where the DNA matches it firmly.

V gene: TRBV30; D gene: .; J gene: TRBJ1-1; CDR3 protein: CAWTTGMNTEAFF
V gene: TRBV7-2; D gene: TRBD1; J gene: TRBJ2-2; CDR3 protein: CASSVQTGDTGELFF
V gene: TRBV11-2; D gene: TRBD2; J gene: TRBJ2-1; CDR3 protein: CASSLYSGGYNEQFF
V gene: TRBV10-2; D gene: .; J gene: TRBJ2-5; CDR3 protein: CASSTGSSGETQYF
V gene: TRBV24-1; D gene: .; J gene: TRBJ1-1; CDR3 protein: CATKATGYTEAFF
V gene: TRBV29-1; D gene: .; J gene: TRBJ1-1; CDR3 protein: CSVHSSAANTEAFF
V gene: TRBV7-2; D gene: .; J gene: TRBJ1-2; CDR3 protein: CASSLAPAGKSGYTF
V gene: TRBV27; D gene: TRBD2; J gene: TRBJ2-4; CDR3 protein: CASSLYGSGQGAKNIQYF
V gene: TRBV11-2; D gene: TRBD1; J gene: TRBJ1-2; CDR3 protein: CASSLPGTGIYGYTF
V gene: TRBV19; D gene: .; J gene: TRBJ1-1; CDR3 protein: CASSREYLGEEDEAFF
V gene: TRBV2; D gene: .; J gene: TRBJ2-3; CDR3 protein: CASSEPLPGVGSTDTQYF
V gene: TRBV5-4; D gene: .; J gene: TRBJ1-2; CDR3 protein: CASSLTGQVYGYTF
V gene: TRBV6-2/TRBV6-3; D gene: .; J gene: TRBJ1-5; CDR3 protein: CASSRYPGLQGSQPQHF
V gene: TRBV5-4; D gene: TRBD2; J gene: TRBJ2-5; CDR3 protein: CASSLTSGSNLETQYF
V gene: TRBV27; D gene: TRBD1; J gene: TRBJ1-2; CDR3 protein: CASSLGTDYGYTF
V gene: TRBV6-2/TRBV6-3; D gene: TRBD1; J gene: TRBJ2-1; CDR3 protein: CASSLDSDRGQDNEQFF
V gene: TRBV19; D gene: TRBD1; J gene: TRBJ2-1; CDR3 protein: CASSISAGTGYNEQFF
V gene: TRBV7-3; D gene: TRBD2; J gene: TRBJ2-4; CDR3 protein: CASSPGEGKNIQYF
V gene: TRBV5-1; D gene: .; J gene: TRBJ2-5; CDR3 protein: CASSVGGEETQYF
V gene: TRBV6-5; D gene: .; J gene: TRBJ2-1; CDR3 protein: CATRTEGRSRSEQFF
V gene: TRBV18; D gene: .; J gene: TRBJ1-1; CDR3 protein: CASSPLRQEAFF
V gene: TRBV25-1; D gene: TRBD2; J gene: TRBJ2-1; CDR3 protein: CASKGGSGREYNEQFF
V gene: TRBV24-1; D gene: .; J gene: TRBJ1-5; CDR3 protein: CATSKGDQPQHF
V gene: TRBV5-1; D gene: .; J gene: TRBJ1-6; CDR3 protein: CASTLGDPNSPLHF
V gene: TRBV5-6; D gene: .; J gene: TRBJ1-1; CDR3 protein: CASSQPGPRLRAFF
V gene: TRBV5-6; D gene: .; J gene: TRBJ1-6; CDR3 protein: CASSLRQSYNSPLHF
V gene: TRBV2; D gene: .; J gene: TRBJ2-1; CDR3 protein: CASSDLLDSSYNEQFF
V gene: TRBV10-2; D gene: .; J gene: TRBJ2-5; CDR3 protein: CASSESLPQETQYF
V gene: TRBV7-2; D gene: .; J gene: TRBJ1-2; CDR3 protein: CAIPQGSGNYGYTF
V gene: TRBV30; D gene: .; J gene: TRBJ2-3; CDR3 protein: CASTGAATDTQYF
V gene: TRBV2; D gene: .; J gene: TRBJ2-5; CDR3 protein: CASSKKETQYF
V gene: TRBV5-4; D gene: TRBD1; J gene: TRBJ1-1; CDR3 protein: CASSRQGGNTEAFF
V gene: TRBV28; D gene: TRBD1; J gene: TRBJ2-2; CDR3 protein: CASRTGTGIIGELFF
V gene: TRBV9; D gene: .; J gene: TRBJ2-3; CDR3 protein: CASSVEGGSTDTQYF
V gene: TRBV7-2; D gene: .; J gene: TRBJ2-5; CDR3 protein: CASSLAGPRGETQYF
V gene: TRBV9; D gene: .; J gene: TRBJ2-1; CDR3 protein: CASSLRRDSEQFF
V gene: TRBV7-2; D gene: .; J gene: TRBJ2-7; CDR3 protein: CASSLVQGNYEQYF
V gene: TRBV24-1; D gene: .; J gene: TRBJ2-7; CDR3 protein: CATSDRAGEQYF
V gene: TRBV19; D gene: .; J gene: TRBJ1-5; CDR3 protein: CASSMGRASNQPQHF
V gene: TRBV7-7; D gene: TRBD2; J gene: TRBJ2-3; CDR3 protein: CASSLGLAGATDTQYF
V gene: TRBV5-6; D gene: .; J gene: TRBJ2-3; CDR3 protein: CASCTSGSPSTDTQYF
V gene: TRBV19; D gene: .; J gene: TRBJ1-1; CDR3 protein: CASRGGFARRNTEAFF
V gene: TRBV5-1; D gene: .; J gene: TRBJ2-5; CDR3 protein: CASSLAGEGYETQYF
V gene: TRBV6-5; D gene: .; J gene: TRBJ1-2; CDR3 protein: CASRGGGYIGYTF
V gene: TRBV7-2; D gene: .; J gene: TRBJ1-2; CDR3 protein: CASSESGRRGYTF
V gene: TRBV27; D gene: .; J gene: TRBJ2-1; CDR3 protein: CASSPLVAFNNEQFF
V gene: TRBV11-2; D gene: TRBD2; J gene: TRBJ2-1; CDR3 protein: CASSLAGGSYNEQFF
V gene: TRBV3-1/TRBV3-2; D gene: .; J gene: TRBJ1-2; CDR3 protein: CASSQGIGANYGYTF
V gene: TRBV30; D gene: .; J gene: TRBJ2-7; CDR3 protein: CAYNSGYEQYF
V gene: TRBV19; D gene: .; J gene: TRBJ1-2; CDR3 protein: CASRGTGLDGYTF
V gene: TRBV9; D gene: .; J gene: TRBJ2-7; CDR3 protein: CASSVDQRGYEQYF